The source of this TCR beta chain is a study of CD8 T cells in ankylosing spondylitis. Study-wide points: Characteristic of ankylosing spondylitis blood, it appeared, was a TCR beta motif comprising eight highly homologous variants. Disease-associated clonotypes exhibited CD8+ identity and were relatively infrequent in peripheral blood.

The CDR3 is made up of 12 amino acids. V was cut by 10 bases and J by 5 bases, with 14 bases left in between. Germline values: CDR1 WSHSY, CDR2 SAAADI. TCRdb re-called the 5' RACE reads with MiXCR, one entry per CDR3 protein. The sample yields about 25,000 distinct CDR3 sequences, about 2.5% seen once. Within the sample, this clonotype is medium-sized. Its specificity is not known. The chain employs TRBV10-2 and TRBJ2-5; perhaps TRBD2 as D (5 bases). This clonotype originated in a female donor with ankylosing spondylitis or in good health (not recorded which). What was sequenced was blood, either unsorted or a sorted T cell fraction (not recorded which). CDR3 sequence reads: CATMEAGETQYF. The CDR3 nucleotides are TGCGCCACCATGGAGGCCGGGGAGACCCAGTACTTC.